A selection of T cell receptor beta chains follows, all from one sample in a study of control samples from healthy donors and cancer patients. This table comes from immunoSEQ multiplex PCR, and its TCRdb copy is limited to in-frame clones, with some not included. The sample carries approximately 120,000 clones, more than 85% recorded once. Sequenced input: blood. The origin of the receptors is a woman in her forties or fifties in good health. Both conserved end residues are part of each CDR3. Each record gives: CDR3 length, D gene, J gene, clone size, V gene, CDR3 protein, CDR3 DNA. The D gene is left open where the match is weak. Expanded clones are given a class, and other clones once, few, many or no size at all.

len: 15; d_gene: TRBD1; j_gene: TRBJ2-2; abundance: few; v_gene: TRBV5-1; CDR3aa: CASSLDTGGTGELFF; CDR3nt: TGCGCCAGCAGCTTGGATACAGGGGGGACCGGGGAGCTGTTTTTT
len: 14; d_gene: NA; j_gene: TRBJ1-6; abundance: NA; v_gene: TRBV21-1; CDR3aa: CACSTAGGNSPLHF; CDR3nt: TGTGCCTGCTCCACCGCAGGAGGGAATTCACCCCTCCACTTT
len: 15; d_gene: NA; j_gene: TRBJ1-2; abundance: NA; v_gene: TRBV3-1/TRBV3-2; CDR3aa: CASSRRQSLTGGYTF; CDR3nt: TGTGCCAGCAGCCGTAGACAGAGCCTTACGGGTGGCTACACCTTC
len: 16; d_gene: TRBD1; j_gene: TRBJ1-5; abundance: NA; v_gene: TRBV2; CDR3aa: CASIRTGGFSNQPQHF; CDR3nt: TGTGCCAGCATTCGGACAGGGGGCTTTAGCAATCAGCCCCAGCATTTT
len: 15; d_gene: NA; j_gene: TRBJ1-2; abundance: NA; v_gene: TRBV27; CDR3aa: CASSLSRGPNYGYTF; CDR3nt: TGTGCCAGCAGTTTATCGAGAGGGCCTAACTATGGCTACACCTTC
len: 16; d_gene: NA; j_gene: TRBJ1-5; abundance: once; v_gene: TRBV28; CDR3aa: CASSSLFFGDNQPQHF; CDR3nt: TGTGCCAGCAGCTCGCTTTTCTTTGGTGACAATCAGCCCCAGCATTTT
len: 13; d_gene: NA; j_gene: TRBJ2-5; abundance: NA; v_gene: TRBV2; CDR3aa: CASPVRPEETQYF; CDR3nt: TGTGCCAGCCCAGTACGGCCGGAAGAGACCCAGTACTTC
len: 15; d_gene: NA; j_gene: TRBJ2-6; abundance: NA; v_gene: TRBV13; CDR3aa: CASSSRGSGANVLTF; CDR3nt: TGTGCCAGCAGCTCCCGGGGCTCTGGGGCCAACGTCCTGACTTTC
len: 14; d_gene: NA; j_gene: TRBJ2-7; abundance: NA; v_gene: TRBV7-8; CDR3aa: CASSRGDSPYEQYF; CDR3nt: TGTGCCAGCAGCCGAGGGGACTCTCCCTACGAGCAGTACTTC
len: 14; d_gene: NA; j_gene: TRBJ1-2; abundance: NA; v_gene: TRBV6-5; CDR3aa: CASKWTQSNYGYTF; CDR3nt: TGTGCCAGCAAATGGACACAGAGTAACTATGGCTACACCTTC
len: 15; d_gene: NA; j_gene: TRBJ2-5; abundance: NA; v_gene: TRBV5-1; CDR3aa: CASSLGGQYQETQYF; CDR3nt: TGCGCCAGCAGCTTGGGTGGACAGTACCAAGAGACCCAGTACTTC
len: 12; d_gene: NA; j_gene: TRBJ2-7; abundance: NA; v_gene: TRBV6-5; CDR3aa: CASSTQGYEQYF; CDR3nt: TGTGCCAGCAGCACTCAGGGGTACGAGCAGTACTTC
len: 13; d_gene: NA; j_gene: TRBJ2-1; abundance: NA; v_gene: TRBV27; CDR3aa: CASSLPGLDEQFF; CDR3nt: TGTGCCAGCAGTTTGCCAGGGCTGGATGAGCAGTTCTTC
len: 12; d_gene: NA; j_gene: TRBJ2-2; abundance: NA; v_gene: TRBV7-2; CDR3aa: CASSHSTGELFF; CDR3nt: TGTGCCAGCAGCCATTCTACCGGGGAGCTGTTTTTT
len: 16; d_gene: NA; j_gene: TRBJ2-2; abundance: NA; v_gene: TRBV15; CDR3aa: CATSGQGLLNTGELFF; CDR3nt: TGTGCCACCAGCGGCCAGGGACTGCTAAACACCGGGGAGCTGTTTTTT
len: 14; d_gene: NA; j_gene: TRBJ2-1; abundance: NA; v_gene: TRBV30; CDR3aa: CAWSVLSIADEQFF; CDR3nt: TGTGCCTGGAGTGTATTAAGTATTGCGGATGAGCAGTTCTTC
len: 15; d_gene: TRBD2; j_gene: TRBJ2-3; abundance: NA; v_gene: TRBV5-4; CDR3aa: CASSLTGGGTDTQYF; CDR3nt: TGTGCCAGCAGCTTGACGGGAGGCGGCACAGATACGCAGTATTTT
len: 14; d_gene: NA; j_gene: TRBJ1-1; abundance: once; v_gene: TRBV11-2; CDR3aa: CASSLGGVNTEAFF; CDR3nt: TGTGCCAGCAGCTTAGGTGGGGTGAACACTGAAGCTTTCTTT
len: 15; d_gene: NA; j_gene: TRBJ1-1; abundance: NA; v_gene: TRBV7-9; CDR3aa: CASSFMFGWDTEAFF; CDR3nt: TGTGCCAGCAGCTTTATGTTTGGGTGGGACACTGAAGCTTTCTTT
len: 14; d_gene: TRBD1; j_gene: TRBJ2-3; abundance: NA; v_gene: TRBV5-1; CDR3aa: CASSLGQGSDTQYF; CDR3nt: TGCGCCAGCAGCTTGGGACAGGGGTCAGATACGCAGTATTTT
len: 15; d_gene: NA; j_gene: TRBJ2-7; abundance: NA; v_gene: TRBV5-1; CDR3aa: CASTIFWAGSYEQYF; CDR3nt: TGCGCCAGCACCATCTTTTGGGCAGGCTCCTACGAGCAGTACTTC
len: 16; d_gene: TRBD2; j_gene: TRBJ2-1; abundance: NA; v_gene: TRBV9; CDR3aa: CASSVRLAGAGNEQFF; CDR3nt: TGTGCCAGCAGCGTAAGACTAGCGGGAGCCGGCAATGAGCAGTTCTTC
len: 12; d_gene: NA; j_gene: TRBJ1-2; abundance: NA; v_gene: TRBV12-3/TRBV12-4; CDR3aa: CASSRTAYGYTF; CDR3nt: TGTGCCAGCAGCCGGACAGCCTATGGCTACACCTTC
len: 14; d_gene: NA; j_gene: TRBJ2-2; abundance: NA; v_gene: TRBV24-1; CDR3aa: CATRALGATGELFF; CDR3nt: TGTGCCACCAGAGCTTTGGGGGCCACCGGGGAGCTGTTTTTT
len: 14; d_gene: NA; j_gene: TRBJ1-5; abundance: NA; v_gene: TRBV6-5; CDR3aa: CASSVGGGGQPQHF; CDR3nt: TGTGCCAGCAGCGTGGGGGGTGGGGGACAGCCCCAGCATTTT
len: 15; d_gene: NA; j_gene: TRBJ1-4; abundance: NA; v_gene: TRBV18; CDR3aa: CASSPPLSSNEKLFF; CDR3nt: TGTGCCAGCTCACCCCCCCTCTCTTCTAATGAAAAACTGTTTTTT
len: 15; d_gene: NA; j_gene: TRBJ1-1; abundance: few; v_gene: TRBV6-5; CDR3aa: CASSYEVEGNTEAFF; CDR3nt: TGTGCCAGCAGTTACGAAGTGGAGGGGAACACTGAAGCTTTCTTT
len: 13; d_gene: NA; j_gene: TRBJ1-2; abundance: NA; v_gene: TRBV18; CDR3aa: CASSLDREYGYTF; CDR3nt: TGTGCCAGCTCACTGGATAGAGAATATGGCTACACCTTC
len: 15; d_gene: NA; j_gene: TRBJ1-2; abundance: NA; v_gene: TRBV24-1; CDR3aa: CATSDSGREGYGYTF; CDR3nt: TGTGCCACCAGTGATTCGGGCAGGGAGGGCTATGGCTACACCTTC
len: 14; d_gene: NA; j_gene: TRBJ1-4; abundance: NA; v_gene: TRBV2; CDR3aa: CASSEWWSNEKLFF; CDR3nt: TGTGCCAGCAGTGAGTGGTGGAGCAATGAAAAACTGTTTTTT
len: 11; d_gene: NA; j_gene: TRBJ1-3; abundance: NA; v_gene: TRBV19; CDR3aa: CASSTGNTIYF; CDR3nt: TGTGCCAGTAGTACCGGAAACACCATATATTTT
len: 15; d_gene: NA; j_gene: TRBJ2-3; abundance: NA; v_gene: TRBV9; CDR3aa: CASSVAGTFGDTQYF; CDR3nt: TGTGCCAGCAGCGTAGCTGGGACTTTTGGAGATACGCAGTATTTT
len: 14; d_gene: NA; j_gene: TRBJ1-5; abundance: few; v_gene: TRBV29-1; CDR3aa: CSAPPAGSSQPQHF; CDR3nt: TGCAGCGCTCCGCCGGCAGGGTCGAGTCAGCCCCAGCATTTT
len: 16; d_gene: TRBD1; j_gene: TRBJ1-1; abundance: NA; v_gene: TRBV5-7; CDR3aa: CASSSQRTGENTEAFF; CDR3nt: TGTGCCAGCAGCTCGCAGAGGACAGGGGAGAACACTGAAGCTTTCTTT
len: 13; d_gene: NA; j_gene: TRBJ1-5; abundance: few; v_gene: TRBV3-1/TRBV3-2; CDR3aa: CASSLRVRQPQHF; CDR3nt: TGTGCCAGCAGCCTCAGGGTTCGTCAGCCCCAGCATTTT
len: 15; d_gene: NA; j_gene: TRBJ2-3; abundance: NA; v_gene: TRBV7-3; CDR3aa: CASSLPEGHTDTQYF; CDR3nt: TGTGCCAGCAGCCTGCCTGAGGGGCACACAGATACGCAGTATTTT
len: 16; d_gene: TRBD1; j_gene: TRBJ2-5; abundance: NA; v_gene: TRBV7-2; CDR3aa: CASRLTPGQGRETQYF; CDR3nt: TGTGCCAGCAGACTAACCCCGGGACAGGGGCGAGAGACCCAGTACTTC